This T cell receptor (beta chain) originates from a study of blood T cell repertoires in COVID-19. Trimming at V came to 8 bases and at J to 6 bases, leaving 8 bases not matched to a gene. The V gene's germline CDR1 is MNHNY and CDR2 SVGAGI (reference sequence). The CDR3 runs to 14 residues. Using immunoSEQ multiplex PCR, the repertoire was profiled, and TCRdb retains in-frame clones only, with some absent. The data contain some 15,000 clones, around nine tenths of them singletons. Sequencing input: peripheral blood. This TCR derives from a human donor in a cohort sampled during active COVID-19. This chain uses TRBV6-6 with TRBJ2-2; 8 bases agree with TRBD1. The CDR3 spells CASLGQGGSGELFF. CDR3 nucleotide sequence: TGTGCCAGCCTCGGACAGGGTGGTTCCGGGGAGCTGTTTTTT.